This T cell receptor beta chain was obtained from a study of T cell repertoires in cytomegalovirus infection. Overall study: CMV infection together with matching HLA type was indicated by public TCR beta signatures.

General observations from the study: Dominating the ex vivo response were HLA-C-restricted CMV-specific TCR beta clonotypes.

This clonotype was recorded many times. The antigen is unknown. TCRdb re-derived calls from the reads in MiXCR, one entry per CDR3 protein. The profile shows over 150,000 distinct CDR3 sequences, about 17% of them singletons. The sequencing sample was made of CD8+ T cells from PBMCs. The sequence was collected from a human donor in good health (CMV status not recorded). Some clones in this sample may be carry-over from other donors' samples.

Here the CDR3 reads CASSLSGQTEAFF. DNA for the CDR3: TGTGCCAGCAGCTTATCCGGACAGACTGAAGCTTTCTTT. The rearrangement uses TRBV7-2 and TRBJ1-1; D perhaps matches TRBD1 (6 bases). V was trimmed by 2 bases and J by 5 bases, leaving 9 bases between them. CDR1 and CDR2 (germline): SGHTA, FQGNSA. The CDR3 runs 13 residues.